This T cell receptor (beta chain) was found in a study of blood T cell repertoires in COVID-19. The CDR3 sequence is 14 residues long. V was cut by 3 bases and J by 7 bases, with 12 bases left in between. Germline V lookup: CDR1 MNHEY, CDR2 SMNVEV (reference sequence). This clone was counted a few times. The authors' processing: Estimates of nucleated cell counts were drawn from the amplification of reference gene primers. Profiled with immunoSEQ multiplex PCR; TCRdb holds only in-frame clones, not every one. The V and J calls and the clone size are those of that table, but D and trimming were determined from the DNA. Among approximately 190,000 clones listed, 82% were seen once.

This TCR came from a woman under 40 with acute or convalescent COVID-19. The sample consisted of peripheral blood. The gene calls are TRBV27 and TRBJ1-4; D ambiguous. CDR3 DNA: TGTGCCAGCAGTTTCGGGATGGAAGCTGAAAAACTGTTTTTT. It translates to CASSFGMEAEKLFF. The variable domain in full, completed from reference TRBV27 and TRBJ1-4, reads EAQVTQNPRYLITVTGKKLTVTCSQNMNHEYMSWYRQDPGLGLRQIYYSMNVEVTDKGDVPEGYKVSRKEKRNFPLILESPSPNQTSLYFCASSFGMEAEKLFFGSGTQLSVL.